This T cell receptor beta chain was sequenced for a study of T cell responses to AZD1222 COVID-19 vaccine. Points from the study as a whole: Two AZD1222 administrations were followed by greater Spike-specific TCR breadth and depth. Donors were largely white British and mainly female; clonal diversity was possibly underestimated. The CD4 TCRs associated with vaccination extended across spike and predominated at 160-218 and 743-854.

The germline gives CDR1 MNHNS, CDR2 SASEGT. The CDR3 is 15 residues long. This clone was observed once. Its specificity is unknown. A read error may produce the germline difference seen at one junction end. Measured with immunoSEQ multiplex PCR; TCRdb has only the in-frame clones, and not every one. The sample yields some 71,000 clones, 84% seen once. Sequences were derived from peripheral blood, sampled on day 0 of AZD1222 vaccination. This TCR came from an adult in good health. The chain couples TRBV6-1 to TRBJ1-4; 8 positions match TRBD1. The CDR3 sequence is CASREGTGLNEKLFF. As DNA, the CDR3 is TGTGCCAGCAGAGAAGGGACAGGCCTCAATGAAAAACTGTTTTTT.